These 23 T cell receptor beta chains were all obtained from the same sample, sequenced in a study of cytotoxic CD8 clonotypes in ibrutinib-treated CLL (dated by TCRdb to the early 2020s). According to the study, the label for this sample's time point signals: approximately 25 months on ibrutinib. Library generation was performed with the immunoSEQ multiplex PCR assay. In TCRdb, the immuneACCESS table is reduced to in-frame sequences with V and J assigned. These tables do not hold every clone; where another copy was compared, an unresolved V gene accounts for under half, and the others remain unexplained. The sample table shows approximately 150,000 clones, and under 85% are seen once. The ten largest make up about 5% of the sample. This specimen was PBMCs, taken after 24 months of ibrutinib treatment. The receptors come from a human donor with chronic lymphocytic leukemia.

The rearrangement uses TRBV9 and TRBJ2-5; perhaps D is TRBD1 or TRBD2 (5 bases each). Germline values: CDR1 SGDLS, CDR2 YYNGEE. The CDR3 length is 16 residues. V shed 0 bases and J shed 2 bases, with 14 bases lying between them. DNA for the CDR3: TGTGCCAGCAGCGTAGGTGTGGGGACCCATCAAGAGACCCAGTACTTC. It yields the protein CASSVGVGTHQETQYF. The full variable domain, its missing parts supplied by reference TRBV9 and TRBJ2-5, is DSGVTQTPKHLITATGQRVTLRCSPRSGDLSVYWYQQSLDQGLQFLIQYYNGEERAKGNILERFSAQQFPDLHSELNLSSLELGDSALYFCASSVGVGTHQETQYFGPGTRLLVL.

The V and J genes are TRBV7-2 and TRBJ1-2, with D uncertain. The V gene's germline CDR1 is SGHTA and CDR2 FQGNSA. This CDR3 is built from 16 residues. V gave up 2 bases and J gave up 0 bases, with 13 bases separating them. CDR3 protein: CASSLLITATNYGYTF. The CDR3 nucleotides read TGTGCCAGCAGCTTACTTATCACAGCTACTAACTATGGCTACACCTTC.

The chain recombines TRBV5-1 with TRBJ2-1; D uncertain. The CDR3 runs 14 residues. The germline CDR1 and CDR2 sequences are SGHRS and YFSETQ. V was shortened by 2 bases and J by 6 bases, with 12 bases between the two germline ends. In nucleotides, the CDR3 is TGCGCCAGCAGCTTCCCGACTCGAGTCAATGAGCAGTTCTTC. Translation gives CASSFPTRVNEQFF.

This clone was observed a single time. The rearrangement joins TRBV5-6 to TRBJ2-7; no clear D gene. This CDR3 contains 14 residues. Trimming removed 2 bases at V and 0 bases at J, with 9 bases between. The germline V gene has CDR1 SGHDT and CDR2 YYEEEE. The CDR3 reads CASSFGQASYEQYF. DNA for the CDR3: TGTGCCAGCAGCTTTGGGCAGGCCTCCTACGAGCAGTACTTC.

This chain links TRBV7-2 with TRBJ1-3, with D unclear. The ends were cut back, 1 base at V and 5 bases at J, with 3 bases in the middle. The CDR3 totals 12 residues. Germline V lookup: CDR1 SGHTA, CDR2 FQGNSA. The CDR3 reads CASSLVRNTIYF. As DNA, the CDR3 is TGTGCCAGCAGCTTAGTCCGAAACACCATATATTTT. Combining the CDR3 with reference TRBV7-2 and TRBJ1-3 gives the whole variable domain GAGVSQSPSNKVTEKGKDVELRCDPISGHTALYWYRQSLGQGLEFLIYFQGNSAPDKSGLPSDRFSAERTGGSVSTLTIQRTQQEDSAVYLCASSLVRNTIYFGEGSWLTVV.

CDR3: CASSWDRGPTGYTF. The CDR3 DNA sequence: TGTGCCAGCAGTTGGGACAGGGGGCCAACTGGCTACACCTTC. This chain connects TRBV28 to TRBJ1-2; the match to TRBD1 covers 12 bases. The trim removed 4 bases at V and 7 bases at J, leaving 4 bases unmatched. The CDR3 loop spans 14 amino acids. Germline CDR1 MDHEN, CDR2 SYDVKM.

The genes are TRBV6-6 and TRBJ2-7; D may be TRBD2 (5 bases). V was shortened by 3 bases and J by 4 bases, with 13 bases between the two germline ends. The CDR3 sequence is 14 residues long. Germline V gene sequence: CDR1 MNHNY, CDR2 SVGAGI (reference sequence). In DNA, the CDR3 is TGTGCCAGCAGTTATTCGGGGAATACATACGAGCAGTACTTC. It encodes CASSYSGNTYEQYF.

This clone was counted once. For the CDR3, the DNA is TGTGCCAGCACCGAGGGGGGACTCAGGGACTCTGGAAACACCATATATTTT. Translation: CASTEGGLRDSGNTIYF. The V and J genes are TRBV2 and TRBJ1-3; possibly TRBD1 for D (6 bases). The CDR3 length is 17 residues. The V end lost 7 bases, the J end lost 0 bases, and 19 bases lay between the germline ends. Per germline, CDR1 SNHLY and CDR2 FYNNEI.

The V gene is TRBV7-2, the J gene TRBJ2-1; 7 bases are shared with TRBD1. With 5 bases clipped from V and 11 bases from J, the junction kept 6 bases outside the gene matches. The CDR3 is made up of 12 amino acids. The germline V gene has CDR1 SGHTA and CDR2 FQGNSA. The CDR3 sequence: CASSPDREKQFF. DNA of the CDR3: TGTGCCAGCAGCCCCGACAGGGAAAAGCAGTTCTTC.

V usage is TRBV6-6 and J usage is TRBJ1-5, with D hard to call. CDR1 and CDR2 (germline): MNHNY, SVGAGI (reference sequence). V lost 5 bases and J lost 9, with 14 bases in between. This CDR3 region has 13 residues. CDR3 sequence (DNA): TGTGCCAGCAGTGCGAACCTCGATCGGCCCCAGCATTTT. It encodes CASSANLDRPQHF.

V usage is TRBV6-5 and J usage is TRBJ1-1, with 7 bases fitting TRBD1. Per the germline V gene, CDR1 is MNHEY and CDR2 is SVGAGI. Trimming took 5 bases from V and 1 from J; bases not matched to a gene: 7. The CDR3 runs 15 residues. In DNA form, the CDR3 reads TGTGCCAGCAGTAGACAGGGTGCTCGGAACACTGAAGCTTTCTTT. Encoded protein: CASSRQGARNTEAFF.

The chain links TRBV6-5 to TRBJ2-1; weak D call: TRBD1 (6 bases). The CDR3 consists of 15 residues. V was clipped by 4 bases and J by 8 bases, with 18 bases between them. CDR1 is MNHEY and CDR2 is SVGAGI in the germline V gene. The CDR3 is CASSSFSTGPDEQFF. Written as DNA, the CDR3 is TGTGCCAGCAGTTCATTCTCAACAGGGCCGGATGAGCAGTTCTTC.

This chain joins TRBV11-2 and TRBJ2-1; D unresolved. The CDR3 loop spans 11 amino acids. Trimming took off 6 bases at V and 7 bases at J, with 7 bases between the two ends. Germline-derived CDR1 and CDR2 are SGHAT and FQNNGV. This chain's CDR3 is CASRRSNEQFF. In DNA form, the CDR3 reads TGTGCCAGCAGACGGAGTAATGAGCAGTTCTTC.

This clone was found once. The chain links TRBV6-5 to TRBJ1-5; no firm D call. The CDR3 totals 15 residues. The germline V and J ends were trimmed by 0 bases and 7 bases, with 13 bases remaining between them. Germline lookup yields CDR1 MNHEY and CDR2 SVGAGI. CDR3 nucleotide sequence: TGTGCCAGCAGTTACTCGCAGGCAGTGCAGCAGCCCCAGCATTTT. Residues: CASSYSQAVQQPQHF.

The V call is TRBV5-5, the J call TRBJ1-2; the match to TRBD1 covers 8 bases. The CDR3 extends over 15 amino acids. Germline CDR1 reads SGHKS; CDR2 reads YYEKEE (reference sequence). V shed 3 bases, J shed 8 bases, and the junction held 12 bases outside the gene matches. As DNA, the CDR3 is TGTGCCAGCAGCTCTATCGGGACAGGCGGACGGGGCTACACCTTC. Encoded protein: CASSSIGTGGRGYTF.

The chain joins TRBV2 to TRBJ2-1; D is ambiguous. The V end was cut by 6 bases, the J end by 4 bases, with 13 bases between. Germline V gives CDR1 SNHLY, CDR2 FYNNEI. The CDR3 loop spans 14 amino acids. CDR3 sequence: CASRVDGIYNEQFF. The CDR3 DNA reads TGTGCCAGCAGAGTTGACGGTATTTACAATGAGCAGTTCTTC. Filled out from reference TRBV2 and TRBJ2-1, the complete variable domain reads EPEVTQTPSHQVTQMGQEVILRCVPISNHLYFYWYRQILGQKVEFLVSFYNNEISEKSEIFDDQFSVERPDGSNFTLKIRSTKLEDSAMYFCASRVDGIYNEQFFGPGTRLTVL.

This clone was counted once. V gene TRBV5-1 combines with J gene TRBJ2-1; TRBD2 might be the D (5 bases). The CDR3 extends over 15 amino acids. Trimming took 4 bases from V and 5 from J, leaving 16 bases between them. The V gene's germline CDR1 is SGHRS and CDR2 YFSETQ. DNA for the CDR3: TGCGCCAGCAGCCCCGTGGCGGGCAGGCACAATGAGCAGTTCTTC. Protein sequence: CASSPVAGRHNEQFF.

The chain employs TRBV27 and TRBJ2-1; 8 positions agree with TRBD2. Germline V gene sequence: CDR1 MNHEY, CDR2 SMNVEV (reference sequence). Trimming at V came to 7 bases and at J to 0 bases, leaving 8 bases not matched to a gene. This CDR3 comprises 16 residues. CDR3 nucleotide sequence: TGTGCCAGCACAGGGGTAGCGGGGAGCTCCTACAATGAGCAGTTCTTC. Translation: CASTGVAGSSYNEQFF.

V and J are TRBV29-1 and TRBJ1-1; TRBD1 aligns across 8 bases. The CDR3 covers 15 residues. CDR1 is SQVTM, CDR2 ANQGSEA, per germline. J was trimmed by 1 base and V by 6 bases; bases with no gene match: 10. In DNA, the CDR3 is TGCAGCGTCAGACAGGGGAGGATGGAGAACACTGAAGCTTTCTTT. Encoded protein: CSVRQGRMENTEAFF. The variable domain in full, with the rest retrieved from reference TRBV29-1 and TRBJ1-1, is SAVISQKPSRDICQRGTSLTIQCQVDSQVTMMFWYRQQPGQSLTLIATANQGSEATYESGFVIDKFPISRPNLTFSTLTVSNMSPEDSSIYLCSVRQGRMENTEAFFGQGTRLTVV.

This rearrangement joins TRBV7-8 to TRBJ2-7; D is uncertain. CDR3 length equals 12 residues. Germline V gene sequence: CDR1 SGHVS, CDR2 FQNEAQ. Between the trimmed V and J ends, which lost 1 base and 2 bases, there was a span of 3 bases. The DNA of the CDR3 is TGTGCCAGCAGCTTAGACCCCTACGAGCAGTACTTC. This encodes CASSLDPYEQYF.

This rearrangement joins TRBV5-1 to TRBJ2-1; D might be TRBD2 (6 bases). V was pared by 4 bases and J by 1 base, with 15 bases between. The CDR3 has 16 residues. Germline CDR1 reads SGHRS; CDR2 reads YFSETQ. The CDR3 sequence: CASSPLGGFSYNEQFF. CDR3 coding DNA: TGCGCCAGCAGCCCGCTTGGAGGGTTTTCCTACAATGAGCAGTTCTTC.

This clone came up a few times. The chain uses TRBV28 and TRBJ2-3; D might be TRBD1 (6 bases). V lost 5 bases to trimming and J lost 2 bases, with 29 bases between them. CDR3 length equals 20 residues. The germline CDR1 and CDR2 sequences are MDHEN and SYDVKM. CDR3 nucleotide sequence: TGTGCCAGCAGTCCTCTGGTTGTTCGTGGTCAGGGGCTCCACACAGATACGCAGTATTTT. Its protein product is CASSPLVVRGQGLHTDTQYF.

In its sample, this clone was seen once. The chain combines TRBV7-9 with TRBJ1-1; weak D call: TRBD1 (6 bases). The CDR3 covers 17 residues. CDR1 is SEHNR, CDR2 FQNEAQ, per germline (reference sequence). V shed 3 bases and J shed 1 base, with 18 bases lying between them. The CDR3 spells CASSFLVFVQGNTEAFF. The CDR3, as DNA: TGTGCCAGCAGCTTTTTAGTTTTCGTACAGGGGAACACTGAAGCTTTCTTT.